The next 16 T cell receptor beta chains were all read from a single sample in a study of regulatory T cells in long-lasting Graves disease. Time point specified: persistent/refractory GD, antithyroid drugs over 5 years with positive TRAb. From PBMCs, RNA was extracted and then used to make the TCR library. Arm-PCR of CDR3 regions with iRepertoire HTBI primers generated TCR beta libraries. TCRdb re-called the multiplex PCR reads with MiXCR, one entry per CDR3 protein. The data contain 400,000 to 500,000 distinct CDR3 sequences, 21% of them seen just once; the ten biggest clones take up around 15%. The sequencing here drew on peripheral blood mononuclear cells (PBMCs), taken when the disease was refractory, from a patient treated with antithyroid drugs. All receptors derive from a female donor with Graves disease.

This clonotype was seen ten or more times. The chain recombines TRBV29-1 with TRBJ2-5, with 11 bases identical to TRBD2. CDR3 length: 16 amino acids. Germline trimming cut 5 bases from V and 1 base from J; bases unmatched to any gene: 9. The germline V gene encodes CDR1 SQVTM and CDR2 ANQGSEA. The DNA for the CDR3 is TGCAGCGTTCCCCAACCGGGACTAGCGGTCCAAGAGACCCAGTACTTC. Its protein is CSVPQPGLAVQETQYF.

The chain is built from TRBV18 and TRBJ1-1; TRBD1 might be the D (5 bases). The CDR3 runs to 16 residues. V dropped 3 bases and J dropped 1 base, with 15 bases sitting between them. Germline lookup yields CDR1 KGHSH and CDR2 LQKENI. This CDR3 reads CASSPNQGAQNTEAFF. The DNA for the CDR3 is TGTGCCAGCTCACCGAATCAGGGCGCCCAGAACACTGAAGCTTTCTTT.

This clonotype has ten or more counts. Here the CDR3 reads CASSLGPGAQETQYF. Here the CDR3 DNA reads TGTGCCAGCAGCTTAGGTCCGGGGGCCCAAGAGACCCAGTACTTC. V is TRBV7-9 and J is TRBJ2-5; TRBD1 or TRBD2 may be the D gene (6 bases each). Germline CDR1 reads SEHNR; CDR2 reads FQNEAQ (reference sequence). V was trimmed by 1 base and J by 1 base, leaving 10 bases between them. The CDR3 has 15 residues.

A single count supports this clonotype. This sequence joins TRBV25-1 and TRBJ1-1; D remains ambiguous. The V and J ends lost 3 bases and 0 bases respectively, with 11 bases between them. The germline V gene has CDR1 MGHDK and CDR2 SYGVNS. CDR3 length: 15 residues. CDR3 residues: CASSEVGVMNTEAFF. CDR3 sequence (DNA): TGTGCCAGCAGTGAGGTCGGAGTCATGAACACTGAAGCTTTCTTT.

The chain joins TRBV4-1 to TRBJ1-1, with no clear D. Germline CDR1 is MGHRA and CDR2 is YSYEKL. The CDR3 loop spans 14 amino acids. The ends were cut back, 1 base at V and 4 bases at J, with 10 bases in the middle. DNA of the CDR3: TGCGCCAGCAGCCAAGGCGAATTGAGCACTGAAGCTTTCTTT. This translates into CASSQGELSTEAFF.

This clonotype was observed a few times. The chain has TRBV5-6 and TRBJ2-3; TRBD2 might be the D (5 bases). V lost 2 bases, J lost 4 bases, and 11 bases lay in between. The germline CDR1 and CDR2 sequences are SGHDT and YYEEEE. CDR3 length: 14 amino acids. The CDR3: CASSFKRRSDTQYF. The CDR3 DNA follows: TGTGCCAGCAGCTTCAAGCGGAGGTCAGATACGCAGTATTTT.

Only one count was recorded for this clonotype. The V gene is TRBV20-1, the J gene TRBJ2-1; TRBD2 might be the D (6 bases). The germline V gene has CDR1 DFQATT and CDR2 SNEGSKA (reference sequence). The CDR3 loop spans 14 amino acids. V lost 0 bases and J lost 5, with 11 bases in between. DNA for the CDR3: TGCAGTGCTAGAGACCTCCGACTAGACAATGAGCAGTTCTTC. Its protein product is CSARDLRLDNEQFF.

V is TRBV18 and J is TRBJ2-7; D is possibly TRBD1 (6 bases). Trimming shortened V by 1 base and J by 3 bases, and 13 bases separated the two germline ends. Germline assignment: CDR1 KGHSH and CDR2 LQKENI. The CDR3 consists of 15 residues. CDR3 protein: CASSPLAGDRYEQYF. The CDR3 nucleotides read TGTGCCAGCTCACCACTTGCAGGGGACCGCTACGAGCAGTACTTC.

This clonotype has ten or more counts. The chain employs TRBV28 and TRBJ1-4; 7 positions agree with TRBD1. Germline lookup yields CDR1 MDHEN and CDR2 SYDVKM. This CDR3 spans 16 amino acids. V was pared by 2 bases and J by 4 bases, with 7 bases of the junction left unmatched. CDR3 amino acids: CASSLDRVRLNEKLFF. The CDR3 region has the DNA TGTGCCAGCAGTTTAGACAGGGTTAGGCTTAATGAAAAACTGTTTTTT.

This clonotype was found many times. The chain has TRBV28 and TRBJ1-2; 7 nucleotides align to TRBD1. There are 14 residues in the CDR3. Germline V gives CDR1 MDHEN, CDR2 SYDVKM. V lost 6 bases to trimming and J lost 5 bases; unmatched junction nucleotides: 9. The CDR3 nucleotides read TGTGCCAGCAGCCTTCAGACAGGGACTTATGGCTACACCTTC. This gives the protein CASSLQTGTYGYTF.

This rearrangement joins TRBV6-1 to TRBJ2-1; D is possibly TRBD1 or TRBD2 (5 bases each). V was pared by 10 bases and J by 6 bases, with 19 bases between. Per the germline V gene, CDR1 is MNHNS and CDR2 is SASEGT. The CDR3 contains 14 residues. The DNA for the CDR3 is TGTGCCACCAGAGGGACCGCAGTATCCAATGAGCAGTTCTTC. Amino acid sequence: CATRGTAVSNEQFF.

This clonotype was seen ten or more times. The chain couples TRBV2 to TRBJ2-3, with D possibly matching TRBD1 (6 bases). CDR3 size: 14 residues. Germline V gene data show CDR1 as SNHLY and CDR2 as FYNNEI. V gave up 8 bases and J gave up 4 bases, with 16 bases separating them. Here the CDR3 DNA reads TGTGCCAGCTCCGGACAGACGAGCGCAGATACGCAGTATTTT. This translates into CASSGQTSADTQYF.

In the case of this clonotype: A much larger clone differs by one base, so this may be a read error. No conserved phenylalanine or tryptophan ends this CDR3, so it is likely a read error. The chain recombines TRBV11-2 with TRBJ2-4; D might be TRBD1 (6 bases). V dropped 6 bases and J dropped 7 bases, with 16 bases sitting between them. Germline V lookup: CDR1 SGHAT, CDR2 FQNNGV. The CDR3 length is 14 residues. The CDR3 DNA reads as TGTGCCAGCAGACCTGACCCAGGGGAGAACATTCAGTACCTC. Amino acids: CASRPDPGENIQYL.

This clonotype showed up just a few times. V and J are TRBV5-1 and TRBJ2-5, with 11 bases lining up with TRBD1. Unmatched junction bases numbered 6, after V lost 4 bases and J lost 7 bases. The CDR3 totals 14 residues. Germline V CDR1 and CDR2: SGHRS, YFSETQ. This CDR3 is CASSEDRGQWTQYF. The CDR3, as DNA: TGCGCCAGCAGCGAGGACAGGGGGCAGTGGACCCAGTACTTC.

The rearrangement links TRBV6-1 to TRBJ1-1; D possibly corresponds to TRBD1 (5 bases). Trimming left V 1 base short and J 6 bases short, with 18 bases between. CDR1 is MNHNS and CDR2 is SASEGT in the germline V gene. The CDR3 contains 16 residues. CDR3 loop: CASSEDSRRVFAEAFF. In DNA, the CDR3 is TGTGCCAGCAGTGAAGATTCCCGCAGGGTTTTCGCTGAAGCTTTCTTT.

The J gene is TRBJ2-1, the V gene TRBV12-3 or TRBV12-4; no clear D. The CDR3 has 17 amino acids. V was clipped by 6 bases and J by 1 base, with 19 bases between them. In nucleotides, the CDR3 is TGTGCCAGCAGCCATCCCCCCACATCGGCTTCCTACAATGAGCAGTTCTTC. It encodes CASSHPPTSASYNEQFF.